The rows below give T cell receptor beta chains drawn from one sample of a study of T cell responses to AZD1222 COVID-19 vaccine. Measured with immunoSEQ multiplex PCR; TCRdb has only the in-frame clones, and not every one. The sample yields approximately 130,000 clones, approximately 91% seen once. The source material was peripheral blood, sampled 28 days after the second AZD1222 dose. The receptor set was obtained from an adult who received the AZD1222 COVID-19 vaccine. Both conserved end residues are part of each CDR3. A D gene is named only where the DNA matches it firmly. Clone size is given for some rows only: seen once, a few or many times, or a class if the clone is expanded.

v_call,j_call,clone_size,d_call,cdr3_nt,cdr3_aa
TRBV27,TRBJ1-5,-,-,TGTGCCAGCAGTTGGACAGGCAATCAGCCCCAGCATTTT,CASSWTGNQPQHF
TRBV12-3/TRBV12-4,TRBJ1-1,-,-,TGTGCCAGCAGCCCTAGGCGCACTGAAGCTTTCTTT,CASSPRRTEAFF
TRBV7-8,TRBJ1-1,-,-,TGTGCCAGCAGCCCCTCTCGTTGGAACACTGAAGCTTTCTTT,CASSPSRWNTEAFF
TRBV5-1,TRBJ1-3,-,-,TGCGCCAGCAGCCAAACCGGGGGGGTGCTCTCTGGAAACACCATATATTTT,CASSQTGGVLSGNTIYF
TRBV10-3,TRBJ1-2,-,TRBD1,TGTGCCATCAGTGAACAGGGGGCAGAAGGCTACACCTTC,CAISEQGAEGYTF
TRBV4-2,TRBJ2-5,-,-,TGTGCCAGCAGCCAGAGACTAGTGGGGCAAGAGACCCAGTACTTC,CASSQRLVGQETQYF
TRBV7-2,TRBJ1-5,-,-,TGTGCCAGCGGGGATAGCAATCAGCCCCAGCATTTT,CASGDSNQPQHF
TRBV5-1,TRBJ1-5,-,TRBD1,TGCGCCAGCAGCTTGGAGCCAGGGGGCGGGAATCAGCCCCAGCATTTT,CASSLEPGGGNQPQHF
TRBV7-9,TRBJ2-7,-,-,TGTGCCAGCAGCTTAAGCGCGGGACTGGTCTACGAGCAGTACTTC,CASSLSAGLVYEQYF
TRBV2,TRBJ2-1,-,-,TGTGCCAGCAGGGGAATAGGAATCAATGAGCAGTTCTTC,CASRGIGINEQFF
TRBV7-3,TRBJ2-2,-,-,TGTGCCAGCAGCCCAAGGGGAGGGGGTAACACCGGGGAGCTGTTTTTT,CASSPRGGGNTGELFF
TRBV18,TRBJ1-6,-,-,TGTGCCAGCTCGACGTCCGGGGCCGGGGGAAATTCACCCCTCCACTTT,CASSTSGAGGNSPLHF
TRBV25-1,TRBJ1-4,-,-,TGTGCCAGCGGTTACAGCGCAACTAATGAAAAACTGTTTTTT,CASGYSATNEKLFF
TRBV2,TRBJ2-3,-,TRBD1,TGTGCCACCCAATTTCAGGGGGCTGGAGATACGCAGTATTTT,CATQFQGAGDTQYF
TRBV6-1,TRBJ2-1,-,TRBD1,TGTGCCAGCAGTGAATTACAGGGGGCGCGGAATGAGCAGTTCTTC,CASSELQGARNEQFF
TRBV14,TRBJ2-3,-,TRBD2,TGTGCCAGCAGCTTCCTAGCGGGAGAGTCAGATACGCAGTATTTT,CASSFLAGESDTQYF
TRBV27,TRBJ2-7,few,TRBD1,TGTGCCAGCAGTTTCCCGGGACAGGGGGTGGCCGAGCAGTACTTC,CASSFPGQGVAEQYF
TRBV20-1,TRBJ1-6,-,-,TGCAGTGCTAGTCAGGGAAGTAGCGGTTCACCCCTCCACTTT,CSASQGSSGSPLHF
TRBV5-1,TRBJ1-4,-,TRBD1,TGCGCCAGCAGCCCGGACAGGGGAAGGAGTGAAAAACTGTTTTTT,CASSPDRGRSEKLFF
TRBV24-1,TRBJ1-2,-,TRBD1,TGTGCCACCAGTGATCGACAGGGACAGGATCACTATGGCTACACCTTC,CATSDRQGQDHYGYTF
TRBV19,TRBJ2-1,once,-,TGTGCCAGTAACCCAAACTGGGGCTCCTACAATGAGCAGTTCTTC,CASNPNWGSYNEQFF
TRBV19,TRBJ2-3,-,-,TGTGCCAGTAGTATAGGCCCGGGAGTGGGCACAGATACGCAGTATTTT,CASSIGPGVGTDTQYF
TRBV7-9,TRBJ1-4,-,TRBD1,TGTGCCAGCAAACAGGGGGAAGAAAAACTGTTTTTT,CASKQGEEKLFF
TRBV6-6,TRBJ2-7,-,-,TGTGCCAGCAGTTACGGCGGAAGTCTCTCCTACGAGCAGTACTTC,CASSYGGSLSYEQYF
TRBV19,TRBJ1-5,-,TRBD1,TGTGCCACAACCGGGACAGGGTATCAGCCCCAGCATTTT,CATTGTGYQPQHF
TRBV3-1/TRBV3-2,TRBJ2-1,-,-,TGTGCCAGCAGCCGAAGCGGGCCTGAGCAGTTCTTC,CASSRSGPEQFF
TRBV12-3/TRBV12-4,TRBJ1-2,-,TRBD1,TGTGCCAGCAGTGACAGGGGAGGCTACACCTTC,CASSDRGGYTF
TRBV6-2/TRBV6-3,TRBJ2-7,-,-,TGTGCCAGCAGTTACTCGAAGGGGAAGGCGGACTACGAGCAGTACTTC,CASSYSKGKADYEQYF
TRBV3-1/TRBV3-2,TRBJ1-3,-,-,TGTGCCAGCAGCCAAGATAATTTCCAGTCAGCTGGAAACACCATATATTTT,CASSQDNFQSAGNTIYF
TRBV2,TRBJ1-6,-,-,TGTGCCAGCAGTGACGGCAGCAATAATTCACCCCTCCACTTT,CASSDGSNNSPLHF
TRBV11-2,TRBJ2-2,-,-,TGTGCCAGCAGCCGAGGGTTCGGGGCTTCCCGGGACGGGGAGCTGTTTTTT,CASSRGFGASRDGELFF
TRBV6-5,TRBJ2-1,once,-,TGTGCCAGCAGTTCCTCCCCCGCGGGCCTGGAGGTTGAGCAGTTCTTC,CASSSSPAGLEVEQFF
TRBV7-9,TRBJ1-4,once,TRBD1,TGTGCCAGCAGCGGGGACAGCGGAGAAAAACTGTTTTTT,CASSGDSGEKLFF
TRBV27,TRBJ2-7,-,-,TGTGCCAGCAGTTTAGGAGGGGGGTACGAGCAGTACTTC,CASSLGGGYEQYF
TRBV6-1,TRBJ2-1,-,-,TGTGCCAGCAGTGAGGGGGGCGGCTACAATGAGCAGTTCTTC,CASSEGGGYNEQFF
TRBV7-9,TRBJ1-2,-,TRBD1,TGTGCCAGCAGCTGGGACAGCTATGGCTACACCTTC,CASSWDSYGYTF
TRBV19,TRBJ2-1,-,TRBD2,TGTGCCAGTAGTATTCGAGGAGCGGGGGGGACCTACAATGAGCAGTTCTTC,CASSIRGAGGTYNEQFF